This T cell receptor (beta chain) was sequenced for a study of cytomegalovirus exposure and HLA in healthy donors. V was pared by 4 bases and J by 8 bases, with 14 bases between. Germline CDR1 is LGHNA and CDR2 is YNFKEQ. This CDR3 contains 13 residues. The PCR was carried out with 60 Vbeta primers and 13 Jbeta primers. Method: immunoSEQ multiplex PCR; TCRdb's copy keeps in-frame clones and lacks some. Altogether about 200,000 clones are present, more than 60% being singletons, with the ten largest covering approximately 2%. The receptor's source is a woman aged 25 to 39 in good health and CMV-seropositive. Input material: PBMCs. V usage is TRBV4-2 and J usage is TRBJ1-2; D possibly corresponds to TRBD1 (5 bases). CDR3 sequence: CASSPSGMGGYTF. In DNA form, the CDR3 reads TGTGCCAGCAGCCCATCAGGGATGGGCGGCTACACCTTC.